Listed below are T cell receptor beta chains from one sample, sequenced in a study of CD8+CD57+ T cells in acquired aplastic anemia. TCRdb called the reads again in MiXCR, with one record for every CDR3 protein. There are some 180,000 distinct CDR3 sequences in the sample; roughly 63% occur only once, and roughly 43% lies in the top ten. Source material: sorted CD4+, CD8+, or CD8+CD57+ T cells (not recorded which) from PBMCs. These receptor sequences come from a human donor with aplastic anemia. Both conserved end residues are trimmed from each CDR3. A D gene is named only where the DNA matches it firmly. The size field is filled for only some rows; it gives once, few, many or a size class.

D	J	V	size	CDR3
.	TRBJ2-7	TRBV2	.	ASTRTDSSYEQY
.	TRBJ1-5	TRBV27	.	AGSLMGGSNQPQH
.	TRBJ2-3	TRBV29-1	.	SVTGLSTDTQY
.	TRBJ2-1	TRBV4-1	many	ASSQDRGPRGEL
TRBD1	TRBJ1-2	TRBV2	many	ASSDWGQGASGYT
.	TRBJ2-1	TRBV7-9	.	ASSLAQRGQF
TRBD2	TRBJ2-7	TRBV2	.	ASKWTSNEQY
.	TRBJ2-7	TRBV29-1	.	SVKTDYEQY
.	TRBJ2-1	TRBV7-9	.	ASSHATYNEQF
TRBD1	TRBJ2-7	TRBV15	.	ATSRDLPGGNYEQY
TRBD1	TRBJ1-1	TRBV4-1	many	ASRGTGGLSNTEAF
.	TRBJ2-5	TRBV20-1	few	SAWGDRQETQY
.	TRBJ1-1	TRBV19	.	ASSQSFATEAF
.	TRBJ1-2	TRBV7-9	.	ASSPHNSNYGYT
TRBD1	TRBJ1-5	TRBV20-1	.	SARAPGGGGNQPQH
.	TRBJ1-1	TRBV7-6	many	ASSAGTAEAF
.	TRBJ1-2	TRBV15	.	ATSRDLSRLTGGYT
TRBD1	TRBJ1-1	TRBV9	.	ASSPRGTAMNTEAF
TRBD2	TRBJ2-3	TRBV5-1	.	ASSLRTSGLDTQY
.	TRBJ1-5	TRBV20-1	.	SAISRLGQPQH
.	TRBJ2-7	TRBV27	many	ASSLLWTGPEQY
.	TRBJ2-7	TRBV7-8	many	ASNPGSFFSYEQY
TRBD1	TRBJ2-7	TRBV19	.	ASSAGTGLSYEQY
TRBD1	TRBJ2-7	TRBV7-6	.	ASSFGTGGMCEQY
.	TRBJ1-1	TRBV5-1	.	ASSLGTATNEAF
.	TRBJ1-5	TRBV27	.	ASSLRGINQPQH
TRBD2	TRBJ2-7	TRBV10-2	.	ASRASGLSYEQY
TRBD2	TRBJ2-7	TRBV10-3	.	ASSTTSGSSYEQY
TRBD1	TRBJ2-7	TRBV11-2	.	ASSSLGTGTYEQY
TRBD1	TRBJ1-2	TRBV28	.	ASNLGQDRYGYT
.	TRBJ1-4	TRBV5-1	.	ASSLSPGDDERLF
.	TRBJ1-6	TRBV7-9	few	ASSLSPRTANSPLH
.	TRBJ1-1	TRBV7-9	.	ASSSLGVEAF
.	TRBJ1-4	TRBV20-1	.	SASGQSGTNVF
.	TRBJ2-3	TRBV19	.	ASSIGLTGELS
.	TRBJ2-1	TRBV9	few	ASSVQGAYNEQF
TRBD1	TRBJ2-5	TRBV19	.	ASSDRDRVTETQY
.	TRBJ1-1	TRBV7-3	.	ARSDTGTMNTEAF
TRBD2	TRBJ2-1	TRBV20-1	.	SASFVREATYNEQF
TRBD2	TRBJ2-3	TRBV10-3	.	ASRYRGGTDTQY
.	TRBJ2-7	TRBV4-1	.	ASSQDRSGSYEQY
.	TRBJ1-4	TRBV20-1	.	SAGTRSEKLF
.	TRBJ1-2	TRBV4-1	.	ASSQAMSPDYGYT
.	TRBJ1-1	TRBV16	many	ASSQSSQGSQAF
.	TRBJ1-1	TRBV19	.	ASKAGDTEAF
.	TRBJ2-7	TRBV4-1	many	ASSQEEPGAVSYEQY
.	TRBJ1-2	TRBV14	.	ASSQDLTGPRGYT
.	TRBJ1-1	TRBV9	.	ASAPREGFTEAF
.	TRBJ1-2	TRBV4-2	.	ASSPPGQNYGYT
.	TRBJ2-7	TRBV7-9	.	ASSVGRVPYEQY
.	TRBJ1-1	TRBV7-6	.	ASSLAGDRMNTEAF
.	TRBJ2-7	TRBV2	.	ASSAPSTYEQY
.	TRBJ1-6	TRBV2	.	ASSEGSGFMPLH
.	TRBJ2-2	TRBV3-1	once	ASSGRDKGNTGELF
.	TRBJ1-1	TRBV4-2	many	ASSQDAGYGNTEAF